Reported below is one T cell receptor beta chain. Its target is not known. TCRdb re-analysed the RT-PCR reads in MiXCR, keeping a single row per CDR3 protein. Of more than 600,000 distinct CDR3 sequences listed, about a fifth were seen once; the top ten hold 9.5% to 13%. The record originates from a study of response to subunit inactivated influenza vaccine. The study, taken as a whole, reports: Researchers suggested that each seasonal influenza vaccination recruits few new T cells.

V lost 7 bases to trimming and J lost 6 bases; unmatched junction nucleotides: 13. Germline CDR1 is SGHRS and CDR2 is YFSETQ. The CDR3 contains 14 residues. Material: PBMCs from blood, obtained less than 6 days after vaccination. J is TRBJ2-7 and V is TRBV5-1; 7 positions agree with TRBD2. This receptor was taken from a man aged 50-59 years who received an inactivated influenza vaccine. The CDR3 is CASGSQTSLSEQYF. The CDR3 bases are TGCGCCAGCGGCTCCCAGACTAGCTTGTCCGAGCAGTACTTC.